The sequence of this T cell receptor (beta chain) was determined in a study of siplizumab effects on memory and regulatory T cells (dated by TCRdb to the late 2010s). Notes on the research overall: The effect of the anti-CD2 antibody siplizumab on alloreactive T-cell subsets was examined in allogeneic mixed lymphocyte reactions constructed from human PBMCs. Broad study findings and their caveats: About 75-97% of proliferating CD4+ or CD8+ clones could not be given a naive or memory phenotype. Siplizumab significantly lowered the cumulative frequency of alloreactive sequences that could be traced to unstimulated CD4+ memory T cells. Unstimulated naive T cells appeared more diverse than memory T cells, and naive cells seemed to contribute substantially to the alloresponse. No functional confirmation was obtained for the suppressive function of proliferating Tregs from siplizumab cultures. Because sequences at frequencies below about 10^-5 were poorly captured, only a minor fraction of alloreactive clones could be mapped back to unstimulated subsets. Among mappable alloreactive CD4+ clones, an average Treg-derived fraction of about 69% was observed with siplizumab, compared with 26.9% in control reactions.

From the cysteine through the phenylalanine, the CDR3 covers 13 amino acids. Just the 39-base CDR3 DNA is kept, in frame starting at base 1. For CDR1 and CDR2, the germline V gene lists ENHRY and SYGVKD. Unmatched junction bases come to 3, with V trimmed by 6 bases and J by 4 bases. This clone showed up just once. No antigen is known for it. There are no base qualities to consult, and no much larger clone falls within one base. Sorted unstimulated T cells and proliferating T cells recovered from mixed lymphocyte reactions were subjected to TCRbeta CDR3 sequencing. Fresh whole blood from approximately ten HLA-typed healthy donors was used to isolate PBMCs. Unstimulated CD4+ regulatory T cells were FACS-sorted to map the origin of alloreactive clones. Library prep was done by the immunoSEQ multiplex PCR assay. The deep sequencing platform assayed roughly 10^5 TCR templates per sample. Genomic DNA extracted from sorted T cells was used for TCRbeta CDR3 sequencing. On the study's bioinformatics: Clonal analysis of TCRbeta CDR3 data was done in the R programming language. Alloreactive CD4+ and CD8+ clones were identified by comparing unstimulated samples to CFSE-low samples taken after the reaction. By matching sequences to the repertoires of sorted unstimulated Treg and non-Treg cells, each alloreactive CD4+ clone was assigned a regulatory or non-regulatory origin. TCRdb stores this immuneACCESS table with in-frame sequences only. Part of the clones is absent; in the studies checked, under half of the shortfall reflects unresolved V genes, and no reason is known for the rest. V and J calls and clone size follow that table, whereas D and trimming were derived from the DNA. This sample has more than 85,000 clones in its table, and about 92% of those were observed once. Together, the top ten hold approximately 0.73% of the sample.

Sequencing input: Tregs sorted from blood. This TCR came from a human donor in good health. This receptor chain uses TRBV10-3 and TRBJ1-5, with 7 central nucleotides matching TRBD1. In nucleotides, the sequence is TGTGCCATCAGGCAGGGGGGAAATCAGCCCCAGCATTTT. Its product reads: CAIRQGGNQPQHF.